The 18 T cell receptor beta chains below all came from one sample that was sequenced in a study of T cell repertoires in cytomegalovirus infection. Using its own MiXCR run on the reads, TCRdb lists one record per CDR3 protein. The sample has hundreds of thousands of distinct CDR3 sequences, 9% to 9.5% seen once. Source material: PBMCs. These receptors all come from a human donor in good health (CMV status not recorded). Some clones in this sample may be carry-over from other donors' samples.

This clonotype was found many times. CDR3 in amino acids: CASSSVRAGQPQHF. DNA of the CDR3: TGTGCCAGCAGCTCCGTTAGGGCAGGCCAGCCCCAGCATTTT. The rearrangement uses TRBV7-2 and TRBJ1-5, with unresolved D. Per the germline V gene, CDR1 is SGHTA and CDR2 is FQGNSA. V gave up 4 bases and J gave up 7 bases, with 14 bases separating them. The CDR3 extends over 14 amino acids.

This clonotype was recorded a few times. The chain couples TRBV5-1 to TRBJ2-5; D ambiguous. The CDR3 totals 15 residues. Trimming shortened V by 1 base and J by 2 bases, and 12 bases separated the two germline ends. The germline gives CDR1 SGHRS, CDR2 YFSETQ. CDR3 DNA: TGCGCCAGCAGCTTGAGAAGGGCTATACAAGAGACCCAGTACTTC. This translates into CASSLRRAIQETQYF.

At least ten counts were recorded for this clonotype. This chain links TRBV7-2 with TRBJ2-7; unclear D gene. Germline-derived CDR1 and CDR2 are SGHTA and FQGNSA. This CDR3 comprises 15 residues. V was cut by 1 base and J by 2 bases, with 12 bases left in between. The DNA for the CDR3 is TGTGCCAGCAGCTTAGGGATAGAAATCCCCTACGAGCAGTACTTC. The encoded protein is CASSLGIEIPYEQYF. The variable domain in full, with the rest retrieved from reference TRBV7-2 and TRBJ2-7, is GAGVSQSPSNKVTEKGKDVELRCDPISGHTALYWYRQSLGQGLEFLIYFQGNSAPDKSGLPSDRFSAERTGGSVSTLTIQRTQQEDSAVYLCASSLGIEIPYEQYFGPGTRLTVT.

Many counts were recorded for this clonotype. The chain joins TRBV7-3 to TRBJ2-3; 8 bases agree with TRBD1. J lost 2 bases, V lost 0 bases, and 16 bases had no gene match. The germline V gene has CDR1 SGHTA and CDR2 FQGTGA. The CDR3 has 20 residues. CDR3 coding DNA: TGTGCCAGCAGCTTAACCCCAAAACTTTCGACAGGGGAGTCCACAGATACGCAGTATTTT. Amino acids: CASSLTPKLSTGESTDTQYF.

This clonotype was counted a few times. The chain employs TRBV11-2 and TRBJ2-7; 10 bases agree with TRBD1. The germline V gene has CDR1 SGHAT and CDR2 FQNNGV. This CDR3 spans 15 amino acids. Unmatched junction bases numbered 8, after V lost 6 bases and J lost 3 bases. The CDR3 nucleotides are TGTGCCAGCAGTATCCTCGGGACAGGGGTCTACGAGCAGTACTTC. Translating it yields CASSILGTGVYEQYF.

The chain joins TRBV28 to TRBJ1-4, with 10 bases fitting TRBD1. V gave up 5 bases and J gave up 4 bases; unmatched junction bases: 7. CDR1 and CDR2 from the germline V gene are MDHEN and SYDVKM. The CDR3 loop spans 16 amino acids. Here the CDR3 reads CASSDDRGPSNEKLFF. The CDR3 DNA sequence: TGTGCCAGCAGTGACGACAGGGGGCCGAGTAATGAAAAACTGTTTTTT.

This clonotype occurred many times. J is TRBJ2-2 and V is TRBV11-2, with D perhaps being TRBD1 or TRBD2 (5 bases each). The germline V gene encodes CDR1 SGHAT and CDR2 FQNNGV. This CDR3 comprises 15 residues. Trimming removed 5 bases at V and 6 bases at J, with 16 bases between. CDR3 sequence (DNA): TGTGCCAGCAGCCCCCCGGGACGCCCGGCCGGGGAGCTGTTTTTT. Encoded protein: CASSPPGRPAGELFF.

This clonotype was seen more than once but under ten times. The V gene is TRBV7-9, the J gene TRBJ2-3; D possibly corresponds to TRBD2 (6 bases). The CDR3 spans 16 residues. Germline CDR1 SEHNR, CDR2 FQNEAQ (reference sequence). V lost 1 base to trimming and J lost 2 bases, with 13 bases between them. CDR3 nucleotides: TGTGCCAGCAGCTTAGAATTGGCGGGGCCCACAGATACGCAGTATTTT. This codes for CASSLELAGPTDTQYF.

This chain joins TRBV20-1 and TRBJ2-1; 7 bases fit TRBD2. V lost 6 bases to trimming and J lost 3 bases; unmatched junction nucleotides: 8. Germline V gene lookup returns CDR1 DFQATT and CDR2 SNEGSKA (reference sequence). CDR3 length: 14 amino acids. The CDR3 here is CSARGGGSYNEQFF. The CDR3 nucleotides are TGCAGTGCGAGGGGAGGCGGGAGCTACAATGAGCAGTTCTTC.

The table lists this clonotype with many counts. V and J are TRBV7-3 and TRBJ1-1; 7 bases are a match to TRBD1. CDR3 length equals 15 residues. V shed 3 bases, J shed 0 bases, and the junction held 4 bases outside the gene matches. Germline V CDR1 and CDR2: SGHTA, FQGTGA. The CDR3 sequence is CASSFRGGVNTEAFF. CDR3 nucleotides: TGTGCCAGCAGCTTCAGGGGGGGCGTGAACACTGAAGCTTTCTTT. The variable domain in full, with the rest retrieved from reference TRBV7-3 and TRBJ1-1, is GAGVSQTPSNKVTEKGKYVELRCDPISGHTALYWYRQSLGQGPEFLIYFQGTGAADDSGLPNDRFFAVRPEGSVSTLKIQRTERGDSAVYLCASSFRGGVNTEAFFGQGTRLTVV.

This clonotype has at least ten counts. The chain links TRBV7-3 to TRBJ2-7; no clear D. Trimming left V 5 bases short and J 6 bases short, with 14 bases between. Germline CDR1 is SGHTA and CDR2 is FQGTGA. The CDR3 consists of 13 residues. The CDR3: CASSTGSSSEQYF. The CDR3 DNA reads as TGTGCCAGCAGCACCGGGTCTTCGAGCGAGCAGTACTTC.

This clonotype appeared many times. The V gene is TRBV7-2, the J gene TRBJ2-3, with D hard to call. CDR1 is SGHTA and CDR2 is FQGNSA in the germline V gene. Trimming left V 1 base short and J 6 bases short, with 8 bases between. CDR3 size: 13 residues. The CDR3, as DNA: TGTGCCAGCAGCTTAGTTGGCGGTGATACGCAGTATTTT. This gives the protein CASSLVGGDTQYF.

This clonotype came up many times. This rearrangement joins TRBV6-1 to TRBJ2-7; 10 bases align to TRBD2. The CDR3 has 13 residues. J gave up 3 bases and V 11 bases, and 7 bases lay outside the gene matches. Germline assignment: CDR1 MNHNS and CDR2 SASEGT. DNA for the CDR3: TGTGCCGGCCGGACTAGCGGCCGCTACGAGCAGTACTTC. Amino acid sequence: CAGRTSGRYEQYF.

The chain uses TRBV6-4 and TRBJ2-1; 7 nucleotides agree with TRBD2. In germline, CDR1 is MRHNA, CDR2 SNTAGT. The ends lost 4 bases at V and 9 bases at J; junction bases unmatched: 9. This CDR3 is 14 amino acids long. The CDR3 coding sequence is TGTGCCAGCAGTGTTCTCCTCGGGGAGGGTGAGCAGTTCTTC. Protein product: CASSVLLGEGEQFF.

This clonotype was detected only a few times. This chain joins TRBV5-4 and TRBJ2-5, with 11 bases that match TRBD1. The V segment lost 4 bases and the J segment 2 bases; nucleotides outside the gene matches: 4. Per the germline V gene, CDR1 is SGHNT and CDR2 is YYREEE (reference sequence). This CDR3 region has 15 residues. The chain's CDR3 is CASSPGDRGQETQYF. CDR3 DNA sequence: TGTGCCAGCAGCCCTGGGGACAGGGGGCAAGAGACCCAGTACTTC.

The chain has TRBV20-1 and TRBJ1-2, with D maybe TRBD1 (6 bases). The V end lost 5 bases, the J end lost 8 bases, and 18 bases lay between the germline ends. In germline, CDR1 is DFQATT, CDR2 SNEGSKA (reference sequence). The CDR3 covers 13 residues. As DNA, the CDR3 is TGCAGTGCTGAGACCCGGGACCAGGGGGGCTACACCTTC. Translating it yields CSAETRDQGGYTF.

This rearrangement joins TRBV28 to TRBJ2-2; TRBD2 agrees at 9 bases. Looked up from germline, CDR1 is MDHEN and CDR2 is SYDVKM. V shed 5 bases, J shed 5 bases, and the junction held 3 bases outside the gene matches. The CDR3 spans 14 residues. CDR3 region: CASSGLAWTGELFF. CDR3 DNA sequence: TGTGCCAGCAGTGGACTAGCGTGGACCGGGGAGCTGTTTTTT. Based on the CDR3 plus reference TRBV28 and TRBJ2-2, the full variable domain is DVKVTQSSRYLVKRTGEKVFLECVQDMDHENMFWYRQDPGLGLRLIYFSYDVKMKEKGDIPEGYSVSREKKERFSLILESASTNQTSMYLCASSGLAWTGELFFGEGSRLTVL.

In this sample, this clonotype turned up many times. This chain joins TRBV28 and TRBJ1-1; maybe TRBD1 (6 bases). Germline values: CDR1 MDHEN, CDR2 SYDVKM. This CDR3 is built from 16 residues. V gave up 5 bases and J gave up 4 bases, with 20 bases separating them. The CDR3 reads CASSQPPGAGGTEAFF. The DNA of the CDR3 is TGTGCCAGCAGTCAACCTCCGGGGGCGGGGGGCACTGAAGCTTTCTTT.